These 7 T cell receptor beta chains originate from one sample sequenced in a study of CD8+CD57+ T cells in acquired aplastic anemia (dated by TCRdb to the late 2010s). Expansion of CD8+CD57+ cells had been shown by flow cytometry in the patients chosen for sequencing. TCRdb records Illumina HiSeq 2000 as the sequencer. Genomic DNA served as template for TCR beta VDJ combination and CDR3 sequence profiling. In TCRdb, the public reads were trimmed at Q25 with fastp and aligned with MiXCR, with productive beta chains retained. Rows merge per CDR3 protein into single entries with the most common DNA and genes. This sample holds about 270,000 distinct CDR3 sequences; 65% to 90% were observed only once. Clones ranked in the top ten supply 42% of the sample. Source material: sorted CD4+, CD8+, or CD8+CD57+ T cells (not recorded which) from PBMCs. The receptors were gathered from a human donor with aplastic anemia.

Notes on this clonotype: The CDR3 does not end in the conserved phenylalanine or tryptophan, so this is likely a read error. Because the CDR3's place on the DNA is in doubt, the DNA is left out and the CDR3 is given as listed by TCRdb. This chain links TRBV7-2 with TRBJ2-3; the D segment call TRBD2 is taken from the table without a DNA check. Inclusive of both ends, the CDR3 amounts to 13 amino acids. Germline loops: CDR1 SGHTA, CDR2 FQGNSA. The CDR3 reads CASREAGGATPHY.

This clonotype has just one count. A read error may produce the germline difference seen at one junction end. The chain employs TRBV9 and TRBJ1-2; D uncertain. Germline V gene data show CDR1 as SGDLS and CDR2 as YYNGEE. The CDR3 covers 14 residues. The CDR3 sequence: CATSMGSSQETLSF. DNA for the CDR3: TGTGCCACCAGCATGGGCTCCAGCCAAGAGACCCTGTCCTTC.

Notes on this clonotype: The CDR3 does not end in the conserved phenylalanine or tryptophan, so this is likely a read error. No DNA is shown, since the ends of the CDR3 on it are uncertain; the CDR3 is the one TCRdb lists. The V gene is TRBV15, the J gene TRBJ2-6; the table names TRBD2, a call not compared with the DNA. The CDR3 spans 16 amino acids, including both terminal residues. CDR1 LNHNV and CDR2 YYDKDF come from the germline V gene (reference sequence). CDR3 amino acids: CASSLAGSYGANVLTS.

The chain employs TRBV11-2 and TRBJ2-3; D ambiguous. V was shortened by 5 bases and J by 6 bases, with 15 bases between the two germline ends. There are 14 residues in the CDR3. Germline V gene data show CDR1 as SGHAT and CDR2 as FQNNGV. DNA for the CDR3: TGTGCCAGCAGCCATGCGAGATGTCCCGATACGCAGTATTTT. Encoded protein: CASSHARCPDTQYF.

The chain couples TRBV5-1 to TRBJ2-1; TRBD2 agrees at 8 bases. J lost 8 bases, V lost 4 bases, and 14 bases had no gene match. The germline V gene encodes CDR1 SGHRS and CDR2 YFSETQ. This CDR3 is built from 16 residues. This CDR3 reads CASSPKRREGSDEQFF. The DNA for the CDR3 is TGCGCCAGCAGCCCCAAGCGCCGGGAGGGGAGCGATGAGCAGTTCTTC.

This clonotype was observed a handful of times. The chain recombines TRBV15 with TRBJ2-1; 15 bases agree with TRBD2. CDR1 is LNHNV, CDR2 YYDKDF, per germline (reference sequence). The CDR3 is made up of 14 amino acids. V shed 8 bases and J 11 bases; nucleotides not matched to a gene: 7. The CDR3 DNA follows: TGTGCCACCGGGACTAGCGGGGGGAGGGATAAGCAGTTCTTC. This gives the protein CATGTSGGRDKQFF. The full variable domain, in which reference TRBV15 and TRBJ2-1 provide the parts outside the CDR3, is DAMVIQNPRYQVTQFGKPVTLSCSQTLNHNVMYWYQQKSSQAPKLLFHYYDKDFNNEADTPDNFQSRRPNTSFCFLDIRSPGLGDTAMYLCATGTSGGRDKQFFGPGTRLTVL.

Comments on this clonotype: One end of the junction fails to match germline, which may point to a read error. This chain uses TRBV11-2 with TRBJ1-2, with D hard to call. Germline-derived CDR1 and CDR2 are SGHAT and FQNNGV. CDR3 size: 14 residues. CDR3 in DNA: TGCGCCAGCAGCCTTTCGGGATGCTACTATGGCTACACCTTC. It codes for CASSLSGCYYGYTF.